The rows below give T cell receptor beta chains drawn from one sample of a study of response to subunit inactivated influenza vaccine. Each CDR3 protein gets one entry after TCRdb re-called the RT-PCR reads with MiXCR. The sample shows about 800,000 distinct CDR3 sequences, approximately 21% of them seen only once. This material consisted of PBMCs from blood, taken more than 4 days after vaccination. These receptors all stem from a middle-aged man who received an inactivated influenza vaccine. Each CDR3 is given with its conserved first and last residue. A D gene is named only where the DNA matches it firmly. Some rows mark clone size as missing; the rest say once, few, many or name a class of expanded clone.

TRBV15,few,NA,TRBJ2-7,TGTGCCACCAGCAGATGGACAGACAACTACGAGCAGTACTTC,CATSRWTDNYEQYF
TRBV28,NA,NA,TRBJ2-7,TGTGCCAGCAGTTCGTACGAAACGAGTAGCTACGAGCAGTACTTC,CASSSYETSSYEQYF
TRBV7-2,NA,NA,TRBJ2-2,TGTGTCAGCAGCTTAAACCAGGGATACACCGGGGAGCTGTTTTTT,CVSSLNQGYTGELFF
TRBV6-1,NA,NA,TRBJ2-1,TGTGCCAGCTTGACCAGGCAGGGAAAGGGGGGATCGCAGTTCTTC,CASLTRQGKGGSQFF
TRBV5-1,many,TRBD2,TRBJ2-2,TGCGCCAGCAGCGTTGGGGATCTAGCGGGAGGTGTCCCCGGGGAGCTGTTTTTT,CASSVGDLAGGVPGELFF
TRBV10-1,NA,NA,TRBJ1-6,TGCGCCAGCAGCTCCGACGCGGGAGATAATTCACCCCTCCACTTT,CASSSDAGDNSPLHF
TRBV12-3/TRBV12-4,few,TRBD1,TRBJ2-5,TGTGCCAGCAGTTTTTTTGGGGGTGGACAGGGGACGACCCAGTACTTC,CASSFFGGGQGTTQYF
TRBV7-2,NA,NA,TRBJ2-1,TGTGCCAGCAGCAGCCAGGTTGGCGCCTCCTACAATGAGCAGTTCTTC,CASSSQVGASYNEQFF
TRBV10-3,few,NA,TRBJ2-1,TGTGCCATCAGTGGCTTTGGGGGCGATGAGCAGTTCTTC,CAISGFGGDEQFF
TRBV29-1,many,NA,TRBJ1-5,TGCAGCGTTGCCAGGGAAAGCAATCAGCCCCAGCATTTT,CSVARESNQPQHF
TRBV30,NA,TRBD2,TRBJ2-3,TGTGCCTGGAGTGTGCTGCGGGGGGTTTCGGATACGCAGTATTTT,CAWSVLRGVSDTQYF
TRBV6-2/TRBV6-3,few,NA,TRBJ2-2,TGTGCCAGCAGCCAGTGGGGGACCGGGGAGCTGTTTTTT,CASSQWGTGELFF
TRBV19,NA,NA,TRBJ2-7,TGTGCCAGTAGTATATCGGGGACTGCCTACGAGCAGTACTTC,CASSISGTAYEQYF
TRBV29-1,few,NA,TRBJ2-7,TGCAGCGCGAGAAACAGGGAGTCCTACGAGCAGTACTTC,CSARNRESYEQYF
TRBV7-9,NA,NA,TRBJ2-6,TGTGCCAGCAGCCCATTCAGGGGGGCCTCTGGGGCCAACGTCCTGACTTTC,CASSPFRGASGANVLTF
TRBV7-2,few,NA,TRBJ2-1,TGTGCCAGCAGCTTAGGGGTAGTGGGGCGTAATGAGCAGTTCTTC,CASSLGVVGRNEQFF
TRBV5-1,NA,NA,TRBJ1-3,TGCGCCAGCAGCCCCAGTACTGGGATTCGTGGAAACACCATATATTTT,CASSPSTGIRGNTIYF
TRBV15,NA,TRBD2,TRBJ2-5,TGTGCCACCAGCAAAGGACGGGGGGGAGAGAAGACCCAGTACTTC,CATSKGRGGEKTQYF
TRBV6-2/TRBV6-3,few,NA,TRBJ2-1,TGTGCCAGCAGCGGACTAATAAGGAGTGAGCAGTTCTTC,CASSGLIRSEQFF
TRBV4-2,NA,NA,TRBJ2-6,TGTGCCAGCAGCCAAGAGGGGGGGGGACAGCCTTTCTCTGGGGCCAACGTCCTGACTTTC,CASSQEGGGQPFSGANVLTF
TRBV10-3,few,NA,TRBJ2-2,TGTGCCATCAGTTCACGGGGTGGCACCGGGGAGCTGTTTTTT,CAISSRGGTGELFF
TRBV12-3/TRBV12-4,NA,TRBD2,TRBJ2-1,TGTGCCAGCAGGTCTGGACTAGCGCCTTCCTACAATGAGCAGTTCTTC,CASRSGLAPSYNEQFF
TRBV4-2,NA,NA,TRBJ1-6,TGTGCCAGCAGCCAAGATCCATTGGGGGGGCTGGGATCACCCCTCCACTTT,CASSQDPLGGLGSPLHF
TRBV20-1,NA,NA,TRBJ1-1,TGCAGTGCTAGCCAAACAGGGAGGGGCACTGAAGCTTTCTTT,CSASQTGRGTEAFF
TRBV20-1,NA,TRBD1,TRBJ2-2,TGCAGTGCTAGGGACAGGGGGTGGACCGGGGAGCTGTTTTTT,CSARDRGWTGELFF
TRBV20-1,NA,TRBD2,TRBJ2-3,TGCAGTGCTAGGGGACTAGCGACACCCTTCGTTAGCACAGATACGCAGTATTTT,CSARGLATPFVSTDTQYF
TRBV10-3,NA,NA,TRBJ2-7,TGTGCCATCAGTGAAGGAGCGGAGGCCTACGAGCAGTACTTC,CAISEGAEAYEQYF
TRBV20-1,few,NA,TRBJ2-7,TGCAGTGCCCAAATGGAGCCCTGGAATTCGTACGAGCAGTACTTC,CSAQMEPWNSYEQYF
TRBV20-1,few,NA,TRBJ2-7,TGCAGTGCTAGTCGGTTCGACCAATACGAGCAGTACTTC,CSASRFDQYEQYF
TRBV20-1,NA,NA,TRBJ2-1,TGCAGTGCTAGAGGCGTCCGGGACCGCCTGATCGGGGAAAGCTCCTACAATGAGCAGTTCTTC,CSARGVRDRLIGESSYNEQFF
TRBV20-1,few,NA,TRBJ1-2,TGCAGTGCCCCCGCAGGGTCACAGGGTGGAGGCTACACCTTC,CSAPAGSQGGGYTF
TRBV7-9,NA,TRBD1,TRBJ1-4,TGTGCGGGGCGACAGGGAGGTAATGAAAAACTGTTTTTT,CAGRQGGNEKLFF
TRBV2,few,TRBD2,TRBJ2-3,TGTGCCAGCACGTCCGGGACTAGCGGCACAGATACGCAGTATTTT,CASTSGTSGTDTQYF
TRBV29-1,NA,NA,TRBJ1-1,TGCAGCGTTCAACAAACTTTGAACACTGAAGCTTTCTTT,CSVQQTLNTEAFF
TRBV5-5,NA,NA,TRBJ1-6,TGTGCCAGCACCCCAGTATGGGGTGAACATAATTCACCCCTCCACTTT,CASTPVWGEHNSPLHF
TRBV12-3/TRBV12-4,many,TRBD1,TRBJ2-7,TGTGCCAGCGCCCCAGGACAGGGATTTTACGAGCAGTACTTC,CASAPGQGFYEQYF
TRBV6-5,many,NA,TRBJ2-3,TGTGCCAGCAGTTACTCGTTGCGAGCGGACCGCACAGATACGCAGTATTTT,CASSYSLRADRTDTQYF
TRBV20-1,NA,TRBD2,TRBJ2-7,TGCAGTGCTAGCGGCGAGCGGGGACCCTACGAGCAGTACTTC,CSASGERGPYEQYF